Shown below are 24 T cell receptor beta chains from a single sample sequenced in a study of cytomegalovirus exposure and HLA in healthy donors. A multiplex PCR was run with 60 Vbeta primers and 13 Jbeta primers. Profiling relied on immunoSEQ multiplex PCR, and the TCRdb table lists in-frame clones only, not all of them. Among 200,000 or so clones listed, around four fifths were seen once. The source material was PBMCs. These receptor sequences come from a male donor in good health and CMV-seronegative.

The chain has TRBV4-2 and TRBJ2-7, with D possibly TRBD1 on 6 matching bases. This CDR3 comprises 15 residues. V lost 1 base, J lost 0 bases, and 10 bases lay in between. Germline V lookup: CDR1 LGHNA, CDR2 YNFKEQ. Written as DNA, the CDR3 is TGTGCCAGCAGCCAAGGTCAGGGGATCTCCTACGAGCAGTACTTC. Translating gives CASSQGQGISYEQYF.

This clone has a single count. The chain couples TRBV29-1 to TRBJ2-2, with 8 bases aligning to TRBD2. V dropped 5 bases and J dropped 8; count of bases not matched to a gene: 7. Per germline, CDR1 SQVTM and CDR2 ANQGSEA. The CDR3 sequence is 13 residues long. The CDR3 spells CSVPAGVAGELFF. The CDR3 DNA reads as TGCAGCGTTCCAGCGGGAGTGGCTGGGGAGCTGTTTTTT.

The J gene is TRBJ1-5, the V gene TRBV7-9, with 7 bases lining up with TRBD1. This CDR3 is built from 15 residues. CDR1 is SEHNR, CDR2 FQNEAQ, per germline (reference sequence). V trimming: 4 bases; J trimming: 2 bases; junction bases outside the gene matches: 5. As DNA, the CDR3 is TGTGCCAGCAGCTCCGGAACAGGGGGCAATCAGCCCCAGCATTTT. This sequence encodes CASSSGTGGNQPQHF.

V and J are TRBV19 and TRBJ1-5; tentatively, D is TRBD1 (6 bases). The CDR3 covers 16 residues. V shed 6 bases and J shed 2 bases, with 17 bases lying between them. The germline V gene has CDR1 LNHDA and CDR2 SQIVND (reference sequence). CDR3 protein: CASRLQGSLRNQPQHF. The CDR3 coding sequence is TGTGCCAGTAGATTACAGGGTTCCTTGCGCAATCAGCCCCAGCATTTT.

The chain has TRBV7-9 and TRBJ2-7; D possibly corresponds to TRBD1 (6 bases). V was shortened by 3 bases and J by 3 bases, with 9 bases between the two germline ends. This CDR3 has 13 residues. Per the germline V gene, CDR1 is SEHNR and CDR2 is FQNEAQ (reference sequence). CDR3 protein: CASSFPGDYEQYF. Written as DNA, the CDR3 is TGTGCCAGCAGCTTTCCAGGGGACTACGAGCAGTACTTC.

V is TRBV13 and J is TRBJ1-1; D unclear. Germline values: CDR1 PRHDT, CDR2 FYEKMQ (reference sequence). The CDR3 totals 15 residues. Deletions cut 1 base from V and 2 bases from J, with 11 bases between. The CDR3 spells CASSLALTPNTEAFF. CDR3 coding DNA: TGTGCCAGCAGCTTAGCCTTGACACCAAACACTGAAGCTTTCTTT.

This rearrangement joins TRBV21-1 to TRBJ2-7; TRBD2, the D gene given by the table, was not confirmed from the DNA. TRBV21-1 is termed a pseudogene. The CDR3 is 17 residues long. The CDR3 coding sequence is TGTGCCAGCAGTTGTCAAGTTCGGGTAGCGGGTCTTTACGAGCAGTACTTC. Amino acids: CASSCQVRVAGLYEQYF.

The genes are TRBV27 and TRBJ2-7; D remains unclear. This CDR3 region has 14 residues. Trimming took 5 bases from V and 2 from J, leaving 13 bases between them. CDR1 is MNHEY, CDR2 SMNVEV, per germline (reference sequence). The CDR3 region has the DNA TGTGCCAGCAGTCCCGGGTCCAATCCCTACGAGCAGTACTTC. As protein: CASSPGSNPYEQYF.

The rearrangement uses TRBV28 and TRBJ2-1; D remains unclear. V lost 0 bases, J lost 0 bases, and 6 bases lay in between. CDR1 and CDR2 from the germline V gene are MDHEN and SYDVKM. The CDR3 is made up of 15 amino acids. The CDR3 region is CASSLWQISYNEQFF. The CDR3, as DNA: TGTGCCAGCAGTTTATGGCAGATCTCCTACAATGAGCAGTTCTTC.

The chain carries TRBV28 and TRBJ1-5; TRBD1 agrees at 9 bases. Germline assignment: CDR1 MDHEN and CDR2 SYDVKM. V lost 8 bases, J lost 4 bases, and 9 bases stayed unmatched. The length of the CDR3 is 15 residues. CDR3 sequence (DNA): TGTGCCAGCGGCCCACAGGGGGCGCGTAATCAGCCCCAGCATTTT. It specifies CASGPQGARNQPQHF.

CDR3 loop: CASSLAGSGNTIYF. Written as DNA, the CDR3 is TGCGCCAGCAGCTTGGCCGGGTCTGGAAACACCATATATTTT. The chain combines TRBV5-1 with TRBJ1-3; no clear D gene. V was clipped by 0 bases and J by 1 base, with 5 bases between them. The CDR3 has 14 residues. The germline V gene encodes CDR1 SGHRS and CDR2 YFSETQ.

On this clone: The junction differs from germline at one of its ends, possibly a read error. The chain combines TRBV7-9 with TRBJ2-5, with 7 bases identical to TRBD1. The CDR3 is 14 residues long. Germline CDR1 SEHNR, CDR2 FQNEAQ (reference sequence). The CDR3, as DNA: TGTTCCAGCAGCTTACGAGGGGGCTTTGAGACCCAGTACTTC. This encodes CSSSLRGGFETQYF.

The CDR3 nucleotides are TGTGCCACCAGCAGAGATTCGGGCTCTGGAAACACCATATATTTT. Translation: CATSRDSGSGNTIYF. The chain employs TRBV15 and TRBJ1-3; D not resolved. V shed 0 bases and J shed 0 bases, with 6 bases lying between them. This CDR3 region has 15 residues. Germline V gene lookup returns CDR1 LNHNV and CDR2 YYDKDF (reference sequence). Based on the CDR3 plus reference TRBV15 and TRBJ1-3, the full variable domain is DAMVIQNPRYQVTQFGKPVTLSCSQTLNHNVMYWYQQKSSQAPKLLFHYYDKDFNNEADTPDNFQSRRPNTSFCFLDIRSPGLGDTAMYLCATSRDSGSGNTIYFGEGSWLTVV.

For the CDR3, the DNA is TGTGCCAGCAGTCTACTCGGGACAGGGGGGACCGGGGAGCTGTTTTTT. It specifies CASSLLGTGGTGELFF. This chain uses TRBV28 with TRBJ2-2, with 11 bases lining up with TRBD1. V lost 5 bases and J lost 5; bases outside the gene matches: 7. The CDR3 has 16 amino acids. Germline assignment: CDR1 MDHEN and CDR2 SYDVKM.

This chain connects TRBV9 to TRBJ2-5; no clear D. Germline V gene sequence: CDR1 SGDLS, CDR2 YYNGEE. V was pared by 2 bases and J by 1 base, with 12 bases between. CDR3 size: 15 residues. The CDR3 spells CASSVSISSQETQYF. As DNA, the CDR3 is TGTGCCAGCAGCGTTTCGATTAGCAGCCAAGAGACCCAGTACTTC.

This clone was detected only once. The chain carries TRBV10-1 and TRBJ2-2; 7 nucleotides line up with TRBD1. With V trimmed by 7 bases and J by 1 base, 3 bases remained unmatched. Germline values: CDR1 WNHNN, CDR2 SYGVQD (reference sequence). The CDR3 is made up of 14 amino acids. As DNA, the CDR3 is TGCGCCAGCACCCGGGACAGGAACACCGGGGAGCTGTTTTTT. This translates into CASTRDRNTGELFF.

CDR3 in amino acids: CAWSVYRANVLTF. CDR3 coding DNA: TGTGCCTGGAGTGTATACAGGGCCAACGTCCTGACTTTC. The chain is built from TRBV30 and TRBJ2-6; D ambiguous. This CDR3 region has 13 residues. Germline lookup yields CDR1 GTSNPN and CDR2 SVGIG (reference sequence). The germline V and J ends were trimmed by 0 bases and 5 bases, with 5 bases remaining between them.

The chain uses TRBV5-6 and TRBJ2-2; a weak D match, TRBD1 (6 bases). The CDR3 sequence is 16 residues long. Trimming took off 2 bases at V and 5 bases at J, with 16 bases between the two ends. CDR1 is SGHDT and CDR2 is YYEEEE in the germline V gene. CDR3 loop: CASSFSDRIMTGELFF. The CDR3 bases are TGTGCCAGCAGCTTCAGTGACAGGATCATGACCGGGGAGCTGTTTTTT.

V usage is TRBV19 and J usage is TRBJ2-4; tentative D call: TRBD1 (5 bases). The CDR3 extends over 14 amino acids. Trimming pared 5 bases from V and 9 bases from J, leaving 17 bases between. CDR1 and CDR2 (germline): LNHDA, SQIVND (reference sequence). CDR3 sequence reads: CASSPGLSTGIQYF. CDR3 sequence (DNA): TGTGCCAGTAGTCCCGGGCTCTCCACAGGCATTCAGTACTTC.

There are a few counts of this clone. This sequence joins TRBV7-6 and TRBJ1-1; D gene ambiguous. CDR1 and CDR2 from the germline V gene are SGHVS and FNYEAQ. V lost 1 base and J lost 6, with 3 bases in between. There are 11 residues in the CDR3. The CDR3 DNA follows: TGTGCCAGCAGCTTAGTCGCTGAAGCTTTCTTT. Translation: CASSLVAEAFF. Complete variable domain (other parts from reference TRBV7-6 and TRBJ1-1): GAGVSQSPRYKVTKRGQDVALRCDPISGHVSLYWYRQALGQGPEFLTYFNYEAQQDKSGLPNDRFSAERPEGSISTLTIQRTEQRDSAMYRCASSLVAEAFFGQGTRLTVV.

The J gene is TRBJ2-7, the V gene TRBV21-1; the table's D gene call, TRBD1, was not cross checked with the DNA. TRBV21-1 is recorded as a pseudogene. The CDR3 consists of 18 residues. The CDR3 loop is CASTTTKRPDRELYEQYF. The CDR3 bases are TGTGCCAGCACCACGACAAAAAGACCCGACAGGGAACTGTACGAGCAGTACTTC.

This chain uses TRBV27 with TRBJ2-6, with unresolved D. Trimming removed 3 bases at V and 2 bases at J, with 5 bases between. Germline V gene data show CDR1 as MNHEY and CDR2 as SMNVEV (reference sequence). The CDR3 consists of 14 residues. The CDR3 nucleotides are TGTGCCAGCAGTTTGGGCCCTGGGGCCAACGTCCTGACTTTC. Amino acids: CASSLGPGANVLTF.

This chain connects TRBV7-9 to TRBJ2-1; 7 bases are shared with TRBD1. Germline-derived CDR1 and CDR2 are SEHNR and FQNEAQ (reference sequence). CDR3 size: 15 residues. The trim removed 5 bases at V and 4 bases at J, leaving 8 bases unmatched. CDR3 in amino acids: CASSLSGTEYNEQFF. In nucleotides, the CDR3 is TGTGCCAGCAGCCTTTCCGGGACAGAATACAATGAGCAGTTCTTC. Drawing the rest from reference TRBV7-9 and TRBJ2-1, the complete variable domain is DTGVSQNPRHKITKRGQNVTFRCDPISEHNRLYWYRQTLGQGPEFLTYFQNEAQLEKSRLLSDRFSAERPKGSFSTLEIQRTEQGDSAMYLCASSLSGTEYNEQFFGPGTRLTVL.

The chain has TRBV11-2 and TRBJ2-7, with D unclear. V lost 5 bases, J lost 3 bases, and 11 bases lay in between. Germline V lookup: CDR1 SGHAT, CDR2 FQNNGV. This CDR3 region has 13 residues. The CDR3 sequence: CASSPPPGYEQYF. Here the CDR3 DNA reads TGTGCCAGCAGCCCCCCGCCGGGCTACGAGCAGTACTTC.